This TCR beta chain was found in a study of beta chain features in type 1 diabetes (dated by TCRdb to the late 2010s). Broadly, across the study: Mean age, gender distribution, total cell number and subset yield were not different between patients and healthy donors. The study compared the TCRB repertoires of sorted circulating CD4+ T cell subsets in recently diagnosed type 1 diabetes patients with those in matched healthy donors. A total of 90 million to 130 million sorted cells were examined across all samples, and a strong correlation was observed between cell number per subset and RNA yield. Naive and central memory subsets were obtained from all 30 or so donors, but regulatory and stem cell-like memory subsets were isolated from only 8 patients and roughly 8 healthy donors. Broad study findings and their caveats: Because cDNA was sequenced instead of genomic DNA, activated cells with high expression could be over-represented, although the groups did not differ in activation or CD3 levels. Patients with type 1 diabetes made fewer insertions and deleted more nucleotides at VDJ recombination sites, implying thymic rearrangement abnormalities. In all four CD4+ subsets, TCRB CDR3 length was moderately but significantly shorter in type 1 diabetes patients. Naive, central memory and regulatory TCRB repertoires appeared to be more similar among patients than among healthy donors. PCR might favor shorter templates, but patient and control samples were amplified and corrected together, so any skew would affect both groups equally. Because small numbers of individuals were included in the HLA sub-analyses, any influence of HLA type on TCRB rearrangement was left unresolved.

This clone was seen more than once but under ten times. Its recognized antigen is unknown. It has no much larger one-base neighbor in the sample; base qualities were not kept. All of the isolated RNA was reverse transcribed with the High Capacity cDNA Reverse Transcription Kit, so expressed TCRB transcripts were sequenced. Deep immunoSEQ sequencing was applied to naive, central memory and regulatory T cell samples, giving an average of approximately 3.8 million total reads per sample. After sorted cells were lysed in RLT buffer, RNA was extracted with DNase-treated RNeasy Micro or Mini kits, with the choice depending on cell number. Each cell subset was processed on its own to prevent cross-contamination, while patient and healthy donor samples were processed together. Using the immunoSEQ multiplex PCR, TCRB sequences were amplified from cDNA into 87-bp fragments spanning the CDR3 region. Sequencing of the amplicons was done on the Illumina HiSeq platform. On the authors' methods: Synthetic template baselines were used to correct PCR bias computationally, reads within Hamming distance 2 were collapsed together, and singletons that could not be merged were discarded. By aligning reads against IMGT, V, D and J genes, CDR3 length, and insertions or deletions at six rearrangement sites were assigned. Within each subset, clonotype counts were normalized to the number of sorted cells before true diversity and Gini coefficients were calculated with the tcR R package. The overlap coefficient, calculated on TCRB nucleotide sequences, was used to quantify repertoire sharing. Drawn from immuneACCESS, this table holds only the in-frame rearrangements with V and J called that TCRdb kept. Clones are partly lost; checked studies trace under half to an unresolved V gene and leave the rest unexplained. V and J calls plus clone size are reproduced from that table; the DNA served to infer D and trimming. The sample table lists about 340,000 clones, 8% of them with a count of one. The top ten clonotypes cover around 0.44% of the sample.

The CDR3, from cysteine to phenylalanine, totals 16 residues. The retained sequence is limited to the CDR3, 48 bases, with the frame set at the first base. V loses 1 base, J loses 7 bases, and the germline ends lie 21 bases apart. According to the germline V gene, CDR1 reads SGHRS and CDR2 reads YFSETQ. From each donor, a single peripheral blood sample of around 120 mL on average was drawn into heparinised tubes. A BD FACSAria II was used to sort naive, central memory, regulatory and stem cell-like memory CD4+ T cells with a panel that included CD45RO, CCR7, CD25, CD127, CD95 and CD27. Every sorted population had a purity above 98%. PBMCs were isolated immediately by Lymphoprep density gradient centrifugation and stained directly without culture. To minimize batch effects, samples were stained and sorted in pairs, one healthy donor with one patient per experiment.

The TCR sequence derives from a woman younger than 30 in good health. Sequences were obtained from central memory CD4+ T cells from blood. The sequence joins TRBV5-1 to TRBJ2-7; the D gene assignment is perhaps TRBD1 or TRBD2, with each matching 5 bases. The DNA is TGCGCCAGCAGCTTGAGCCCCACGACGTCCGAGGGGGAGCAGTACTTC. Protein translation: CASSLSPTTSEGEQYF.